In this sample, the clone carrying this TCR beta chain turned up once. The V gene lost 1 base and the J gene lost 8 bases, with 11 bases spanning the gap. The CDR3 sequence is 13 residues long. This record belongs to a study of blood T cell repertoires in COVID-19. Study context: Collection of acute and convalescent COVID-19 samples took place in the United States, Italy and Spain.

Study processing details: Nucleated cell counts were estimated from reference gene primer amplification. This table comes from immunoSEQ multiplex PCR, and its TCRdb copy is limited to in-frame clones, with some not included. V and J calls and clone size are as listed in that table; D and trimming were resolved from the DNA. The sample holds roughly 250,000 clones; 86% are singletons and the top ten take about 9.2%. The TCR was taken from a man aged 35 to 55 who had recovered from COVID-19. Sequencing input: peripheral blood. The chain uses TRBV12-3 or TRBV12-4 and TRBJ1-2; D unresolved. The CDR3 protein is CASSLGPGVGYTF. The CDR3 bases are TGTGCCAGCAGTTTAGGCCCGGGAGTAGGCTACACCTTC.